These 22 T cell receptor beta chains were sequenced from one sample in a study of CD4+ T cells in melanoma. This table comes from immunoSEQ multiplex PCR, and its TCRdb copy is limited to in-frame clones, with some not included. Here the sample spans 11,000 to 15,000 clones, 60% to 75% being singletons. The sample taken for sequencing was cells from a culture (not recorded whether cultured in vitro). Every receptor here comes from a human donor with melanoma.

The chain combines TRBV19 with TRBJ1-2; 8 bases are a match to TRBD1. Germline CDR1 and CDR2: LNHDA and SQIVND (reference sequence). Unmatched junction bases numbered 13, after V lost 10 bases and J lost 6 bases. The CDR3 loop spans 14 amino acids. The CDR3: CATRNRGGEDGYTF. In DNA form, the CDR3 reads TGTGCCACCCGGAACAGGGGGGGTGAGGATGGCTACACCTTC.

This clone has only a few counts. The chain uses TRBV7-9 and TRBJ1-2, with TRBD1 matching 9 bases. The CDR3 consists of 15 residues. After removal of 6 bases from V and 2 bases from J, the junction contained 7 bases not matched to a gene. Germline V gene lookup returns CDR1 SEHNR and CDR2 FQNEAQ (reference sequence). In DNA, the CDR3 is TGTGCCAGCAGTAAGGGAGGGACAGGGAACTATGGCTACACCTTC. It specifies CASSKGGTGNYGYTF. The full variable domain, in which reference TRBV7-9 and TRBJ1-2 provide the parts outside the CDR3, is DTGVSQNPRHKITKRGQNVTFRCDPISEHNRLYWYRQTLGQGPEFLTYFQNEAQLEKSRLLSDRFSAERPKGSFSTLEIQRTEQGDSAMYLCASSKGGTGNYGYTFGSGTRLTVV.

The genes are TRBV30 and TRBJ2-1, with 12 bases matching TRBD1. The length of the CDR3 is 16 residues. Trimming at V came to 1 base and at J to 10 bases, leaving 11 bases not matched to a gene. Germline CDR1 reads GTSNPN; CDR2 reads SVGIG (reference sequence). CDR3 sequence reads: CAWSAFGTGGLREQFF. DNA of the CDR3: TGTGCCTGGAGTGCCTTCGGGACAGGGGGCCTAAGAGAGCAGTTCTTC. Using reference TRBV30 and TRBJ2-1 for the parts outside the CDR3, the full variable domain is SQTIHQWPATLVQPVGSPLSLECTVEGTSNPNLYWYRQAAGRGLQLLFYSVGIGQISSEVPQNLSASRPQDRQFILSSKKLLLSDSGFYLCAWSAFGTGGLREQFFGPGTRLTVL.

This clone was detected a few times. V usage is TRBV9 and J usage is TRBJ1-2, with 7 nucleotides matching TRBD1. The V segment lost 4 bases and the J segment 4 bases; nucleotides outside the gene matches: 4. Germline loops: CDR1 SGDLS, CDR2 YYNGEE. The CDR3 sequence is 13 residues long. This CDR3 is CASSSHRGYGYTF. The CDR3 DNA is TGTGCCAGCAGCTCTCACAGGGGCTATGGCTACACCTTC.

This clone came up once. The chain couples TRBV5-6 to TRBJ2-3; no firm D call. The V end was cut by 1 base, the J end by 4 bases, with 4 bases between. This CDR3 has 12 amino acids. Germline CDR1 SGHDT, CDR2 YYEEEE. The CDR3 here is CASSLRADTQYF. DNA of the CDR3: TGTGCCAGCAGCTTGAGGGCAGATACGCAGTATTTT.

This chain links TRBV18 with TRBJ1-5; D not resolved. V dropped 2 bases and J dropped 4 bases, with 6 bases sitting between them. This CDR3 region has 13 residues. Germline CDR1 and CDR2: KGHSH and LQKENI. The CDR3 DNA reads TGTGCCAGCTCACCAGACGGAAATCAGCCCCAGCATTTT. Its protein product is CASSPDGNQPQHF.

This clone was counted between two and nine times. This rearrangement joins TRBV18 to TRBJ1-1; 9 positions agree with TRBD1. CDR3 length: 17 residues. Losses at the gene ends were 3 bases for V and 2 bases for J; bases not matched to a gene: 10. CDR1 and CDR2 (germline): KGHSH, LQKENI. In nucleotides, the CDR3 is TGTGCCAGCTCACCGGGGACAGGGACCTTTTTAAACACTGAAGCTTTCTTT. Its translation is CASSPGTGTFLNTEAFF. The complete variable domain, with remaining parts taken from reference TRBV18 and TRBJ1-1, reads NAGVMQNPRHLVRRRGQEARLRCSPMKGHSHVYWYRQLPEEGLKFMVYLQKENIIDESGMPKERFSAEFPKEGPSILRIQQVVRGDSAAYFCASSPGTGTFLNTEAFFGQGTRLTVV.

This clone was recorded only once. The V call is TRBV9, the J call TRBJ2-5; 7 bases fit TRBD2. Germline CDR1 reads SGDLS; CDR2 reads YYNGEE. The CDR3 has 15 residues. Losses at the gene ends were 0 bases for V and 5 bases for J; bases not matched to a gene: 7. This CDR3 reads CASSVGAGAGETQYF. DNA of the CDR3: TGTGCCAGCAGCGTAGGGGCGGGAGCTGGGGAGACCCAGTACTTC.

This rearrangement joins TRBV4-2 to TRBJ2-3; TRBD2 agrees at 15 bases. The trim removed 4 bases at V and 0 bases at J, leaving 5 bases unmatched. The germline V gene has CDR1 LGHNA and CDR2 YNFKEQ. The CDR3 length is 18 residues. CDR3 in DNA: TGTGCCAGCAGCCGGACTAGCGGGGGGGATACTAGCACAGATACGCAGTATTTT. The encoded protein is CASSRTSGGDTSTDTQYF.

The chain recombines TRBV28 with TRBJ1-6, with D unclear. V shed 2 bases and J shed 6 bases, with 5 bases lying between them. This CDR3 contains 13 residues. Germline-derived CDR1 and CDR2 are MDHEN and SYDVKM. CDR3: CASSLDFNSPLHF. CDR3 nucleotides: TGTGCCAGCAGTTTAGATTTTAATTCACCCCTCCACTTT.

The chain is built from TRBV7-9 and TRBJ1-1; 8 positions match TRBD1. Unmatched junction bases numbered 4, after V lost 4 bases and J lost 0 bases. Looked up from germline, CDR1 is SEHNR and CDR2 is FQNEAQ (reference sequence). The CDR3 runs to 15 residues. The CDR3 nucleotides read TGTGCCAGCAGCTCTCAGGGGGCCATGAACACTGAAGCTTTCTTT. This sequence encodes CASSSQGAMNTEAFF.

The chain is built from TRBV14 and TRBJ2-2, with a weak D call TRBD2 (6 bases). The germline gives CDR1 SGHDN, CDR2 FVKESK. The CDR3 runs 19 residues. The V end lost 1 base, the J end lost 0 bases, and 18 bases lay between the germline ends. The CDR3 nucleotides are TGTGCCAGCAGCCAAGGGCGCCTAGCGTTTTCCCCGAACACCGGGGAGCTGTTTTTT. It translates to CASSQGRLAFSPNTGELFF.

The V call is TRBV11-2, the J call TRBJ2-3, with 8 bases matching TRBD2. CDR1 and CDR2 (germline): SGHAT, FQNNGV. V trimming: 1 base; J trimming: 6 bases; junction bases outside the gene matches: 9. This CDR3 is built from 16 residues. CDR3 protein: CASSLAGLGVRDTQYF. CDR3 DNA: TGTGCCAGCAGCTTAGCGGGACTAGGGGTGCGGGATACGCAGTATTTT.

The rearrangement joins TRBV18 to TRBJ1-2, with 7 bases matching TRBD1. The CDR3 extends over 14 amino acids. The ends lost 2 bases at V and 8 bases at J; junction bases unmatched: 8. Germline CDR1 is KGHSH and CDR2 is LQKENI. The CDR3 coding sequence is TGTGCCAGCTCACCAATCGACAGGGCCGGAGGCTACACCTTC. This encodes CASSPIDRAGGYTF.

The chain joins TRBV7-9 to TRBJ1-1; D is unresolved. The CDR3 has 15 residues. Germline loops: CDR1 SEHNR, CDR2 FQNEAQ (reference sequence). V lost 1 base and J 0 bases, leaving 9 bases between the germline ends. CDR3: CASSLVPQMNTEAFF. CDR3 nucleotide sequence: TGTGCCAGCAGCTTAGTCCCACAGATGAACACTGAAGCTTTCTTT.

This clone has just a few counts. This chain connects TRBV7-9 to TRBJ2-5; D may be TRBD2 (6 bases). The CDR3 contains 14 residues. With 5 bases removed from V and 5 bases from J, the gap between germline ends came to 15 bases. CDR1 and CDR2 (germline): SEHNR, FQNEAQ (reference sequence). CDR3 nucleotides: TGTGCCAGCAGCACCGGGGGTTCTGGGGAGACCCAGTACTTC. Translated, it gives CASSTGGSGETQYF.

This rearrangement joins TRBV7-9 to TRBJ2-1; a weak D match, TRBD2 (6 bases). V dropped 4 bases and J dropped 2 bases, with 21 bases sitting between them. This CDR3 comprises 18 residues. Germline-derived CDR1 and CDR2 are SEHNR and FQNEAQ (reference sequence). CDR3: CASSYRPWRESPYNEQFF. As DNA, the CDR3 is TGTGCCAGCAGCTACCGACCTTGGCGGGAAAGCCCCTACAATGAGCAGTTCTTC. Variable domain in full (rest from reference TRBV7-9 and TRBJ2-1): DTGVSQNPRHKITKRGQNVTFRCDPISEHNRLYWYRQTLGQGPEFLTYFQNEAQLEKSRLLSDRFSAERPKGSFSTLEIQRTEQGDSAMYLCASSYRPWRESPYNEQFFGPGTRLTVL.

This clone appeared a few times. This chain joins TRBV20-1 and TRBJ1-2; no clear D gene. The CDR3 runs to 11 residues. The germline CDR1 and CDR2 sequences are DFQATT and SNEGSKA (reference sequence). V lost 2 bases and J lost 8, with 9 bases in between. The CDR3 spells CSARLPGGYTF. The CDR3 coding sequence is TGCAGTGCTAGACTCCCGGGGGGCTACACCTTC.

The chain combines TRBV30 with TRBJ1-2; TRBD1 is a possible D gene (5 bases). This CDR3 contains 13 residues. V dropped 8 bases and J dropped 2 bases, with 15 bases sitting between them. CDR1 and CDR2 from the germline V gene are GTSNPN and SVGIG (reference sequence). CDR3 sequence (DNA): TGTGCCACTACTTGGGCAGGGAACTATGGCTACACCTTC. As protein: CATTWAGNYGYTF.

This clone appeared a single time. The chain has TRBV19 and TRBJ1-2; 7 nucleotides match TRBD1. There are 14 residues in the CDR3. Germline values: CDR1 LNHDA, CDR2 SQIVND (reference sequence). Trimming at V came to 3 bases and at J to 6 bases, leaving 7 bases not matched to a gene. CDR3 nucleotides: TGTGCCAGTAGTATTCTCGGGACAGCCGATGGCTACACCTTC. This gives the protein CASSILGTADGYTF.

The rearrangement links TRBV2 to TRBJ1-1, with a tentative D call TRBD1 (5 bases). Germline lookup yields CDR1 SNHLY and CDR2 FYNNEI. The ends were cut back, 8 bases at V and 3 bases at J, with 28 bases in the middle. CDR3 length: 18 amino acids. The CDR3, as DNA: TGTGCCAGCGAGTCCCCCCGGTTGGAGATGCTGGGGGACACTGAAGCTTTCTTT. Protein: CASESPRLEMLGDTEAFF. The variable domain in full, completed from reference TRBV2 and TRBJ1-1, reads EPEVTQTPSHQVTQMGQEVILRCVPISNHLYFYWYRQILGQKVEFLVSFYNNEISEKSEIFDDQFSVERPDGSNFTLKIRSTKLEDSAMYFCASESPRLEMLGDTEAFFGQGTRLTVV.

The table lists this clone with a few counts. V and J are TRBV18 and TRBJ1-4, with D unclear. The CDR3 covers 13 residues. CDR1 and CDR2 (germline): KGHSH, LQKENI. Between the trimmed V and J ends, which lost 4 bases and 8 bases, there was a span of 11 bases. This chain's CDR3 is CASSQGVGEKLFF. DNA for the CDR3: TGTGCCAGCTCACAGGGAGTTGGCGAAAAACTGTTTTTT.